The clone carrying this T cell receptor beta chain appeared once. These data come from a study of control samples from healthy donors and cancer patients. Measured with immunoSEQ multiplex PCR; TCRdb has only the in-frame clones, and not every one. The sample records around 150,000 clones, about 94% being singletons. The CDR3 has 12 residues. Germline values: CDR1 SQVTM, CDR2 ANQGSEA. Trimming took 7 bases from V and 4 from J, leaving 14 bases between them. This TCR came from a woman between 40 and 50 years old in good health. The sequencing input was blood. The chain has TRBV29-1 and TRBJ2-7, with D possibly TRBD2 on 5 matching bases. CDR3 sequence: CSAGEGEYEQYF. The CDR3 bases are TGCAGCGCTGGAGAGGGAGAATACGAGCAGTACTTC.